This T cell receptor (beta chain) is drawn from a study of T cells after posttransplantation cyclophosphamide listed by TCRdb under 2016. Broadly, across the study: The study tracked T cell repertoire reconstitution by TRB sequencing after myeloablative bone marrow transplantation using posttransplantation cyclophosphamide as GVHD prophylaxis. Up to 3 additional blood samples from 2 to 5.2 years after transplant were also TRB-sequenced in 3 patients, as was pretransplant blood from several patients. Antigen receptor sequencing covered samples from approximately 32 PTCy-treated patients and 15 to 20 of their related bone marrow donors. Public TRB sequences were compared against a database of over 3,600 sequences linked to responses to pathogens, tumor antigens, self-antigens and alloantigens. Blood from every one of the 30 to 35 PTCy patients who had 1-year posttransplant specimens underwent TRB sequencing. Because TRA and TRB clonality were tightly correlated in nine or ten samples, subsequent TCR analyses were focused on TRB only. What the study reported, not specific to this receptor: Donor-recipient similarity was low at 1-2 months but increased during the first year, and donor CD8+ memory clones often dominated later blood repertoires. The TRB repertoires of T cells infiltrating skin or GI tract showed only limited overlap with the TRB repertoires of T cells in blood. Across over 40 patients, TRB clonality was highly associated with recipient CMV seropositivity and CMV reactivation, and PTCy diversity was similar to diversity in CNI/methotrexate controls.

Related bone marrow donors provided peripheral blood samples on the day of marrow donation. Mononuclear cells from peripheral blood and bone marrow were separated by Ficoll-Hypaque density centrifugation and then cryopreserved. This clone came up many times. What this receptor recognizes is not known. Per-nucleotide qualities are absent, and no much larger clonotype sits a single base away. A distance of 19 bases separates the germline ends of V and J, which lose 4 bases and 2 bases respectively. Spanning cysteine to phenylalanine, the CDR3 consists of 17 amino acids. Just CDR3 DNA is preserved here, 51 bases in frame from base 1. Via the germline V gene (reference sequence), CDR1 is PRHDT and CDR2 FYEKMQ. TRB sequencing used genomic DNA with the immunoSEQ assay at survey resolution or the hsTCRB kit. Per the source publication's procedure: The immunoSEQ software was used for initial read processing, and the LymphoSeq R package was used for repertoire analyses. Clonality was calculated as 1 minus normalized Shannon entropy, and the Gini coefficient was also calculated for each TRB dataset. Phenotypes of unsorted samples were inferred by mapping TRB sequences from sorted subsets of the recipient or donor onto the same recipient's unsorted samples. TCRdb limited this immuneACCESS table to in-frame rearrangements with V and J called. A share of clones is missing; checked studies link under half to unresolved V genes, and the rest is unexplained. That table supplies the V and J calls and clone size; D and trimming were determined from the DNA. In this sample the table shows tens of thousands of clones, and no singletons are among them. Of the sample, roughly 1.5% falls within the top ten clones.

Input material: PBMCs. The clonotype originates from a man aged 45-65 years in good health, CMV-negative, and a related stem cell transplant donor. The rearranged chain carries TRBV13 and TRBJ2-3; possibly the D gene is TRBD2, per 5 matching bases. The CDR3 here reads CASSSALGLAITDTQYF. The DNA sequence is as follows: TGTGCCAGCAGCTCCGCTCTTGGGTTAGCGATCACAGATACGCAGTATTTT.